The rows below give T cell receptor beta chains drawn from one sample of a study of blood T cell repertoires in COVID-19. TCRdb's table, derived via immunoSEQ multiplex PCR, lists solely in-frame clones and lacks some. Of approximately 210,000 clones in the sample, 70% to 90% were seen once. Sequences were obtained from peripheral blood. Receptor source: a woman between 35 and 50 years old who had recovered from COVID-19. Each CDR3 is given with its conserved first and last residue. D genes are given only for firm matches. Where a row states a size, it is once, few, many or the class of an expanded clone; other rows omit it.

CDR3	DNA	V	D	size	J
CASSELDSNTGELFF	TGTGCCAGCAGTGAGCTAGACAGCAACACCGGGGAGCTGTTTTTT	TRBV2	.	.	TRBJ2-2
CASSQAAGAKNIQYF	TGTGCCAGCAGCCAAGCGGCGGGAGCCAAAAACATTCAGTACTTC	TRBV3-1/TRBV3-2	.	once	TRBJ2-4
CASANWRQGGNEQFF	TGTGCCAGCGCGAATTGGCGACAGGGAGGCAATGAGCAGTTCTTC	TRBV2	.	.	TRBJ2-1
CATGGGLEQFF	TGTGCCACCGGGGGAGGCCTTGAGCAGTTCTTC	TRBV24-1	.	.	TRBJ2-1
CASSYVLAGVYNEQFF	TGTGCCAGCAGTTATGTGCTAGCGGGAGTCTACAATGAGCAGTTCTTC	TRBV6-2/TRBV6-3	TRBD2	once	TRBJ2-1
CASSHPPPAGVRETQYF	TGTGCCAGCAGCCATCCCCCGCCAGCGGGAGTAAGGGAGACCCAGTACTTC	TRBV28	TRBD2	once	TRBJ2-5
CASSGGASTDTQYF	TGTGCCAGCAGCGGCGGAGCTAGCACAGATACGCAGTATTTT	TRBV5-4	.	.	TRBJ2-3
CASSLQGPRNTEAFF	TGCGCCAGCAGTCTACAGGGTCCTAGAAACACTGAAGCTTTCTTT	TRBV10-2	.	.	TRBJ1-1
CASSTDTYNEQFF	TGTGCCAGCAGCACGGACACTTACAATGAGCAGTTCTTC	TRBV7-2	.	.	TRBJ2-1
CASTVVSYTEAFF	TGTGCCAGCACGGTCGTCTCCTACACTGAAGCTTTCTTT	TRBV2	.	.	TRBJ1-1
CASSASGAPSGANVLTF	TGTGCCAGCAGCGCCTCAGGGGCGCCCTCTGGGGCCAACGTCCTGACTTTC	TRBV9	.	.	TRBJ2-6
CASRGGQDPYNEQFF	TGCGCCAGCAGGGGGGGACAGGACCCCTACAATGAGCAGTTCTTC	TRBV5-1	TRBD1	.	TRBJ2-1
CASSQGGLAVPEQFF	TGTGCCAGCAGTCAGGGGGGACTAGCGGTCCCAGAGCAGTTCTTC	TRBV6-5	TRBD2	.	TRBJ2-1
CASSLAWGGLRNTEAFF	TGTGCCAGCAGCTTAGCTTGGGGAGGGCTAAGAAACACTGAAGCTTTCTTT	TRBV7-9	.	.	TRBJ1-1
CSGTGTAHEAFF	TGCAGCGGTACCGGGACAGCTCATGAAGCTTTCTTT	TRBV29-1	TRBD1	.	TRBJ1-1
CASSYSTDYYGYTF	TGTGCCAGCAGTTACTCGACAGACTACTATGGCTACACCTTC	TRBV6-5	.	few	TRBJ1-2
CASGARDSGGYTF	TGTGCCAGCGGAGCCAGGGATTCTGGAGGCTACACCTTC	TRBV7-3	.	.	TRBJ1-2